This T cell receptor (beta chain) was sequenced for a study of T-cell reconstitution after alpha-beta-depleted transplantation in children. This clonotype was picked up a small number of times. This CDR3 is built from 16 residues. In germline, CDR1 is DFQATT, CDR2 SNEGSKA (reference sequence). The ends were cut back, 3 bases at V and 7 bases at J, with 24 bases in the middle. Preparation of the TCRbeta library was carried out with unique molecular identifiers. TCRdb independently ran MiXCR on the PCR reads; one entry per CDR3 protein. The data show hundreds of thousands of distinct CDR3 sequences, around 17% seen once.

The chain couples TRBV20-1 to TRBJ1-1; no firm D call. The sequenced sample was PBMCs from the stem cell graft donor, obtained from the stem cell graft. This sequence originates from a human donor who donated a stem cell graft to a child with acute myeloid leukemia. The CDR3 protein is CSARSREVINLGEAFF. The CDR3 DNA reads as TGCAGTGCTAGGTCCCGGGAGGTCATCAATTTGGGTGAAGCTTTCTTT.